What follows are 32 T cell receptor beta chains derived from one specimen sequenced in a study of T cell responses to AZD1222 COVID-19 vaccine. Repertoires were generated with immunoSEQ multiplex PCR, while TCRdb's copy carries only in-frame clones and drops some. The data contain approximately 110,000 clones, roughly 88% of them singletons. Sequenced material: peripheral blood, taken on day 0 of AZD1222 vaccination. The receptor source for this set is an adult in good health.

J is TRBJ1-4 and V is TRBV6-5; D not resolved. CDR3 length equals 13 residues. The germline CDR1 and CDR2 sequences are MNHEY and SVGAGI. Trimming stripped 8 bases from V and 8 bases from J, with 15 bases between. CDR3 protein: CASLRGVGEKLFF. The CDR3 DNA sequence: TGTGCCAGCCTCCGGGGAGTGGGGGAAAAACTGTTTTTT.

The CDR3: CASSLYTDRGGGTDTQYF. CDR3 coding DNA: TGTGCCAGCAGCTTATATACAGACAGGGGAGGTGGCACAGATACGCAGTATTTT. The V gene is TRBV7-8, the J gene TRBJ2-3; 8 nucleotides align to TRBD1. This CDR3 has 18 amino acids. Germline V gene lookup returns CDR1 SGHVS and CDR2 FQNEAQ. The trim removed 2 bases at V and 1 base at J, leaving 11 bases unmatched.

The rearrangement uses TRBV5-5 and TRBJ1-2; D is unclear. The V gene lost 1 base and the J gene lost 10 bases, with 14 bases spanning the gap. The germline V gene has CDR1 SGHKS and CDR2 YYEKEE (reference sequence). The CDR3 covers 13 residues. Written as DNA, the CDR3 is TGTGCCAGCAGCTTGCGGGCCGACACTGACTACACCTTC. It codes for CASSLRADTDYTF.

J is TRBJ2-3 and V is TRBV2; D unclear. The CDR3 has 15 amino acids. The V and J ends lost 3 bases and 2 bases respectively, with 12 bases between them. The germline V gene has CDR1 SNHLY and CDR2 FYNNEI. DNA of the CDR3: TGTGCCAGCAGTGACGTGGGATTCGTCACAGATACGCAGTATTTT. It encodes CASSDVGFVTDTQYF.

The chain combines TRBV6-5 with TRBJ2-1; the match to TRBD1 covers 7 bases. CDR1 is MNHEY and CDR2 is SVGAGI in the germline V gene. The V gene end was trimmed by 5 bases and the J gene end by 6 bases; junction bases not matched to a gene: 10. The CDR3 covers 15 residues. Here the CDR3 DNA reads TGTGCCAGCAGTCCGAGGGACAGCCGGCCCAATGAGCAGTTCTTC. Residues: CASSPRDSRPNEQFF.

This clone was found a few times. The chain has TRBV20-1 and TRBJ2-7, with a weak D call TRBD2 (5 bases). Germline-derived CDR1 and CDR2 are DFQATT and SNEGSKA (reference sequence). This CDR3 is 13 amino acids long. V was clipped by 3 bases and J by 3 bases, with 12 bases between them. In DNA, the CDR3 is TGCAGTGCTAGTGGTATGAGGGACTACGAGCAGTACTTC. Translating gives CSASGMRDYEQYF.

The count of this clone is one. The chain recombines TRBV9 with TRBJ1-2; D uncertain. CDR3 size: 14 residues. CDR1 and CDR2 (germline): SGDLS, YYNGEE. Trimming stripped 0 bases from V and 0 bases from J, with 6 bases between. The CDR3 sequence is CASSVGGANYGYTF. The CDR3, as DNA: TGTGCCAGCAGCGTAGGGGGAGCTAACTATGGCTACACCTTC.

The chain couples TRBV19 to TRBJ2-5, with D perhaps TRBD1 (6 bases). Deletions cut 8 bases from V and 1 base from J, with 11 bases between. Germline V lookup: CDR1 LNHDA, CDR2 SQIVND (reference sequence). CDR3 length equals 13 residues. This chain's CDR3 is CASSGTIQETQYF. The DNA of the CDR3 is TGTGCCAGTTCCGGGACAATCCAAGAGACCCAGTACTTC. The whole variable domain, filled in from reference TRBV19 and TRBJ2-5, reads DGGITQSPKYLFRKEGQNVTLSCEQNLNHDAMYWYRQDPGQGLRLIYYSQIVNDFQKGDIAEGYSVSREKKESFPLTVTSAQKNPTAFYLCASSGTIQETQYFGPGTRLLVL.

The chain is built from TRBV4-3 and TRBJ2-3; D gene uncertain. Between the trimmed V and J ends, which lost 1 base and 5 bases, there was a span of 10 bases. The CDR3 covers 14 residues. CDR1 and CDR2 from the germline V gene are LGHNA and YSLEER. This chain's CDR3 is CASSQAVAVDTQYF. CDR3 DNA sequence: TGCGCCAGCAGCCAAGCGGTTGCGGTAGATACGCAGTATTTT.

V gene TRBV5-5 combines with J gene TRBJ2-5; D call uncertain. The V end lost 1 base, the J end lost 2 bases, and 6 bases lay between the germline ends. The CDR3 is made up of 13 amino acids. Germline V gene data show CDR1 as SGHKS and CDR2 as YYEKEE (reference sequence). The CDR3 reads CASSLNPQETQYF. CDR3 coding DNA: TGTGCCAGCAGCTTGAATCCACAAGAGACCCAGTACTTC.

This chain connects TRBV5-8 to TRBJ2-5, with D maybe TRBD2 (5 bases). V dropped 2 bases and J dropped 5 bases, with 13 bases sitting between them. Per the germline V gene, CDR1 is SGHTS and CDR2 is YDEGEE. CDR3 size: 14 residues. Here the CDR3 reads CASSFFAGWETQYF. CDR3 coding DNA: TGTGCCAGCAGCTTCTTCGCGGGTTGGGAGACCCAGTACTTC.

The J gene is TRBJ2-2, the V gene TRBV7-2; D unclear. Germline CDR1 reads SGHTA; CDR2 reads FQGNSA. Trimming removed 0 bases from V and 4 bases from J, with 9 bases in between. The CDR3 has 15 residues. The CDR3 spells CASSLAISGTGELFF. The CDR3 DNA follows: TGTGCCAGCAGCTTAGCAATCTCGGGCACCGGGGAGCTGTTTTTT.

The chain couples TRBV5-5 to TRBJ1-5; 7 bases are shared with TRBD1. The V segment lost 4 bases and the J segment 4 bases; nucleotides outside the gene matches: 5. The CDR3 is 14 residues long. Germline CDR1 and CDR2: SGHKS and YYEKEE (reference sequence). The CDR3 region has the DNA TGTGCCAGCAGCCTGGGACAGCTAAATCAGCCCCAGCATTTT. Encoded protein: CASSLGQLNQPQHF.

V is TRBV3-1 (or the pseudogene TRBV3-2) and J is TRBJ1-1; D unclear. Germline CDR1 is LGHDT and CDR2 is YNNKEL (reference sequence). V was trimmed by 5 bases and J by 4 bases, leaving 14 bases between them. The CDR3 spans 14 residues. As DNA, the CDR3 is TGTGCCAGCAGCAACGACATTGGTGGCACTGAAGCTTTCTTT. The encoded protein is CASSNDIGGTEAFF.

This chain links TRBV5-1 with TRBJ1-6; a possible D gene is TRBD1 (5 bases). The CDR3 covers 13 residues. V lost 0 bases and J lost 11, with 9 bases in between. Germline CDR1 and CDR2: SGHRS and YFSETQ. CDR3 protein: CASSLAQGAPLHF. The CDR3 DNA sequence: TGCGCCAGCAGCTTGGCGCAGGGAGCACCCCTCCACTTT. Full variable domain (remainder filled in from reference TRBV5-1 and TRBJ1-6): KAGVTQTPRYLIKTRGQQVTLSCSPISGHRSVSWYQQTPGQGLQFLFEYFSETQRNKGNFPGRFSGRQFSNSRSEMNVSTLELGDSALYLCASSLAQGAPLHFGNGTRLTVT.

The chain employs TRBV7-9 and TRBJ2-1; D not resolved. Germline V CDR1 and CDR2: SEHNR, FQNEAQ (reference sequence). With 4 bases removed from V and 6 bases from J, the gap between germline ends came to 13 bases. The CDR3 is 14 amino acids. DNA for the CDR3: TGTGCCAGCAGCTACCCGCCTGGGGTCAATGAGCAGTTCTTC. It encodes CASSYPPGVNEQFF.

The V call is TRBV4-1, the J call TRBJ2-5; D call uncertain. Germline values: CDR1 MGHRA, CDR2 YSYEKL. The CDR3 sequence is 15 residues long. Trimming took 1 base from V and 2 from J, leaving 11 bases between them. CDR3 in amino acids: CASSQAPGGQETQYF. The CDR3 coding sequence is TGCGCCAGCAGCCAAGCTCCGGGTGGTCAAGAGACCCAGTACTTC.

The chain combines TRBV28 with TRBJ1-4; 8 bases line up with TRBD1. The germline V gene encodes CDR1 MDHEN and CDR2 SYDVKM. The J segment lost 8 bases and the V segment lost 5 bases, leaving 10 bases of the junction unmatched. The CDR3 is 15 amino acids. The CDR3 DNA is TGTGCCAGCAGTAGAAGGGACAGGCGCCCCGAAAAACTGTTTTTT. Its translation is CASSRRDRRPEKLFF.

The rearrangement uses TRBV12-5 and TRBJ1-2; D perhaps matches TRBD1 (6 bases). Trimming shortened V by 0 bases and J by 7 bases, and 12 bases separated the two germline ends. Germline-derived CDR1 and CDR2 are LGHNT and FRNRAP. The length of the CDR3 is 14 residues. The DNA for the CDR3 is TGTGCTAGTGGTTTGGTAGATACAGGGTCTGGCTACACCTTC. Translated: CASGLVDTGSGYTF.

This clone was seen only once. The chain combines TRBV28 with TRBJ1-1; possibly TRBD1 for D (5 bases). The germline V gene encodes CDR1 MDHEN and CDR2 SYDVKM. The CDR3 totals 16 residues. The germline V and J ends were trimmed by 6 bases and 0 bases, with 17 bases remaining between them. CDR3 loop: CASRPARDSMNTEAFF. DNA for the CDR3: TGTGCCAGCAGGCCAGCCAGGGACTCAATGAACACTGAAGCTTTCTTT.

The chain recombines TRBV13 with TRBJ2-7; D perhaps matches TRBD1 (6 bases). Per germline, CDR1 PRHDT and CDR2 FYEKMQ (reference sequence). CDR3 length: 14 amino acids. Trimming removed 5 bases from V and 6 bases from J, with 17 bases in between. Written as DNA, the CDR3 is TGTGCCAGCAGCGAACAGGGAAGGGGTTTCGAGCAGTACTTC. It codes for CASSEQGRGFEQYF.

V gene TRBV6-5 combines with J gene TRBJ1-1; tentative D call: TRBD1 (6 bases). CDR3 size: 15 residues. Germline values: CDR1 MNHEY, CDR2 SVGAGI. Trimming removed 0 bases from V and 3 bases from J, with 11 bases in between. Here the CDR3 DNA reads TGTGCCAGCAGTTACTCGGTCTCAGGGGACACTGAAGCTTTCTTT. Its translation: CASSYSVSGDTEAFF.

The chain combines TRBV5-1 with TRBJ1-2; no definite D call. Trimming took 8 bases from V and 13 from J, leaving 12 bases between them. The CDR3 extends over 9 amino acids. Germline-derived CDR1 and CDR2 are SGHRS and YFSETQ. The CDR3 bases are TGCGCCAGGTTTAATACCGGCACCTTC. Its protein is CARFNTGTF.

The chain combines TRBV9 with TRBJ2-3, with D tentatively TRBD1 or TRBD2 (5 bases each). Germline-derived CDR1 and CDR2 are SGDLS and YYNGEE. The CDR3 extends over 15 amino acids. V was cut by 1 base and J by 1 base, with 10 bases left in between. DNA of the CDR3: TGTGCCAGCAGCGTAACGTTGGGGGGCACAGATACGCAGTATTTT. Translated, it gives CASSVTLGGTDTQYF.

V is TRBV3-1 (or the pseudogene TRBV3-2) and J is TRBJ2-1; possible D gene TRBD2, 6 bases. The CDR3 spans 14 residues. Between the trimmed V and J ends, which lost 1 base and 8 bases, there was a span of 12 bases. Germline CDR1 LGHDT, CDR2 YNNKEL (reference sequence). CDR3 nucleotides: TGTGCCAGCAGCCAAGGACTAGTCTCCTATGAGCAGTTCTTC. It specifies CASSQGLVSYEQFF.

The rearrangement uses TRBV28 and TRBJ1-5; D is perhaps TRBD1 (5 bases). V lost 7 bases, J lost 2 bases, and 12 bases lay in between. Germline V gene lookup returns CDR1 MDHEN and CDR2 SYDVKM. CDR3 length: 14 residues. The CDR3 nucleotides read TGTGCCAGCAACCCCTCGGGGGGCAATCAGCCCCAGCATTTT. It translates to CASNPSGGNQPQHF.

The rearrangement uses TRBV14 and TRBJ1-1, with D perhaps TRBD1 (6 bases). The V and J ends lost 4 bases and 5 bases respectively, with 17 bases between them. Germline V gives CDR1 SGHDN, CDR2 FVKESK. The CDR3 has 15 amino acids. CDR3 DNA: TGTGCCAGCAGCCCCCAAGGCGGGGGGCTTACTGAAGCTTTCTTT. Encoded protein: CASSPQGGGLTEAFF.

This clone has only a few counts. This chain uses TRBV5-5 with TRBJ2-2; possible D gene TRBD1, 6 bases. The germline V gene has CDR1 SGHKS and CDR2 YYEKEE (reference sequence). Trimming stripped 3 bases from V and 4 bases from J, with 16 bases between. This CDR3 has 16 amino acids. CDR3 amino acids: CASSWGSTGTTGELFF. The CDR3 DNA sequence: TGTGCCAGCAGCTGGGGATCAACAGGGACCACCGGGGAGCTGTTTTTT.

The chain carries TRBV19 and TRBJ1-1, with D possibly matching TRBD1 (6 bases). CDR1 is LNHDA and CDR2 is SQIVND in the germline V gene (reference sequence). The CDR3 is made up of 13 amino acids. The V end was cut by 7 bases, the J end by 5 bases, with 14 bases between. The CDR3 DNA reads TGTGCCAGTATAGGGGGGGGCCGGACTGAAGCTTTCTTT. It codes for CASIGGGRTEAFF.

V is TRBV27 and J is TRBJ1-3; 9 nucleotides align to TRBD1. J lost 0 bases, V lost 0 bases, and 3 bases had no gene match. Germline V CDR1 and CDR2: MNHEY, SMNVEV (reference sequence). This CDR3 comprises 17 residues. Written as DNA, the CDR3 is TGTGCCAGCAGTTTATCGGGGGGACAGGGCTCTGGAAACACCATATATTTT. It is translated as CASSLSGGQGSGNTIYF.

The CDR3, as DNA: TGTGCCAGCAGCTTAACAGGGGCGACGAGGGAGCCCCAGCATTTT. Encoded protein: CASSLTGATREPQHF. V gene TRBV7-9 combines with J gene TRBJ1-5; 7 bases line up with TRBD1. V was clipped by 2 bases and J by 8 bases; unmatched bases: 9. Looked up from germline, CDR1 is SEHNR and CDR2 is FQNEAQ (reference sequence). The CDR3 contains 15 residues. Combining the CDR3 with reference TRBV7-9 and TRBJ1-5 gives the whole variable domain DTGVSQNPRHKITKRGQNVTFRCDPISEHNRLYWYRQTLGQGPEFLTYFQNEAQLEKSRLLSDRFSAERPKGSFSTLEIQRTEQGDSAMYLCASSLTGATREPQHFGDGTRLSIL.

The genes are TRBV18 and TRBJ2-2; D is unresolved. Germline loops: CDR1 KGHSH, CDR2 LQKENI. V dropped 3 bases and J dropped 3 bases, with 8 bases sitting between them. CDR3 size: 14 residues. CDR3 DNA sequence: TGTGCCAGCTCACCGCCACGAGACACCGGGGAGCTGTTTTTT. Protein sequence: CASSPPRDTGELFF. Based on the CDR3 plus reference TRBV18 and TRBJ2-2, the full variable domain is NAGVMQNPRHLVRRRGQEARLRCSPMKGHSHVYWYRQLPEEGLKFMVYLQKENIIDESGMPKERFSAEFPKEGPSILRIQQVVRGDSAAYFCASSPPRDTGELFFGEGSRLTVL.